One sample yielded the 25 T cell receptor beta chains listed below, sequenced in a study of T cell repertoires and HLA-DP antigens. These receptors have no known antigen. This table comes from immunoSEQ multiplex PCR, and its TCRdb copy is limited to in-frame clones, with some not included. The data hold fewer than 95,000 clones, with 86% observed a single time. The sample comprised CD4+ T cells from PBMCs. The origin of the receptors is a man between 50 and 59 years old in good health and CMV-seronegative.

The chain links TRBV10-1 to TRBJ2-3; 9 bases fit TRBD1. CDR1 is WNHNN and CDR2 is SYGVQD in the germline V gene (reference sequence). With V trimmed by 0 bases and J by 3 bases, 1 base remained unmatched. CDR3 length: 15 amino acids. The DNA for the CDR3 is TGCGCCAGCAGTGAGTCGGGACAGGGAACAGATACGCAGTATTTT. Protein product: CASSESGQGTDTQYF.

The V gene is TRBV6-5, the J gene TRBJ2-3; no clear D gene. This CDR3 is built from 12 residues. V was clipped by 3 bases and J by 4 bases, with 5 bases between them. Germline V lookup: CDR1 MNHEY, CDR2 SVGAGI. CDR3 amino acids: CASSYGPDTQYF. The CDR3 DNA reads TGTGCCAGCAGTTATGGTCCAGATACGCAGTATTTT.

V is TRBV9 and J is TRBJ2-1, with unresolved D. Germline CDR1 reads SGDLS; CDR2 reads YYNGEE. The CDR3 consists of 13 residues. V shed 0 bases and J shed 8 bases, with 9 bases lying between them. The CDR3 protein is CASSVGGVYEQFF. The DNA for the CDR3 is TGTGCCAGCAGCGTAGGTGGGGTCTATGAGCAGTTCTTC.

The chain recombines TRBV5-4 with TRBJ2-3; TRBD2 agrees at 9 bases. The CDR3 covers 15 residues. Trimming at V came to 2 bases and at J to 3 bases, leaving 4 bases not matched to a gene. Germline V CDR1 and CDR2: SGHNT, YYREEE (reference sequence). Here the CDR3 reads CASSFGLATTDTQYF. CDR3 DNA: TGTGCCAGCAGCTTTGGACTAGCGACAACAGATACGCAGTATTTT.

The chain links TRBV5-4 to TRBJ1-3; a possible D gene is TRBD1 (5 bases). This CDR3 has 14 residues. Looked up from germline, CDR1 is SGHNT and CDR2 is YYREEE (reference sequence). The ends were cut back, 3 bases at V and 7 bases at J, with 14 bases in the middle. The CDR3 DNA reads TGTGCCAGCAGCTCGGCAGGGACTAGGAACACCATATATTTT. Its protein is CASSSAGTRNTIYF.

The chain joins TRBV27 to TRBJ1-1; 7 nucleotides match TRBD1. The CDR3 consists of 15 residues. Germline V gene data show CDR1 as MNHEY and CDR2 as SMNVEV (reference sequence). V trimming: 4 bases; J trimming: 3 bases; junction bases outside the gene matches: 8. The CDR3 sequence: CASSSRTGGHTEAFF. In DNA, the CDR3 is TGTGCCAGCAGTTCGAGGACAGGCGGACACACTGAAGCTTTCTTT.

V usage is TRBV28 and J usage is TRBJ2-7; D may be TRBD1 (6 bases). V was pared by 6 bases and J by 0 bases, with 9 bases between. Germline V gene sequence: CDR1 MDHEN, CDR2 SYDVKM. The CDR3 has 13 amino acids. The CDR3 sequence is CASRGTSSYEQYF. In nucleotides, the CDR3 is TGTGCCAGCAGGGGGACAAGCTCCTACGAGCAGTACTTC.

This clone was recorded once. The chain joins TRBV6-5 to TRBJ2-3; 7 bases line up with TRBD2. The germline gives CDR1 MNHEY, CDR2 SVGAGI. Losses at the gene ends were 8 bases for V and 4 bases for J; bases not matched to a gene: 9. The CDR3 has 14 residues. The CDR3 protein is CASGDWGRADTQYF. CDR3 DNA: TGTGCCAGCGGAGACTGGGGGAGGGCAGATACGCAGTATTTT.

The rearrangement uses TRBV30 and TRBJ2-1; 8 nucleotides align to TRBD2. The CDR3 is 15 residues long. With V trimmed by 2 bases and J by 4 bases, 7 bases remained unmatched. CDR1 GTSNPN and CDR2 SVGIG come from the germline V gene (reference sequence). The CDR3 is CAWSTAGGRYNEQFF. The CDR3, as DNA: TGTGCCTGGAGTACGGCGGGAGGAAGGTACAATGAGCAGTTCTTC.

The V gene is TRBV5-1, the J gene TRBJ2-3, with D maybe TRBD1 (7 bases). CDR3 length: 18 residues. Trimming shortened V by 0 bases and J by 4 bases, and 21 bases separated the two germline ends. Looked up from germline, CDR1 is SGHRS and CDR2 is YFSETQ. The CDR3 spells CASSLDPLGQGGADTQYF. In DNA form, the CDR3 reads TGCGCCAGCAGCTTGGATCCCTTAGGCCAGGGGGGAGCAGATACGCAGTATTTT.

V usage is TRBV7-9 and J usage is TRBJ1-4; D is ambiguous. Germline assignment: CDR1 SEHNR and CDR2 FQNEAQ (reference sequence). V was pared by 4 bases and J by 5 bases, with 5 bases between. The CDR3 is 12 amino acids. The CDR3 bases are TGTGCCAGCAGCTCCTTAAATGAAAAACTGTTTTTT. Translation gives CASSSLNEKLFF.

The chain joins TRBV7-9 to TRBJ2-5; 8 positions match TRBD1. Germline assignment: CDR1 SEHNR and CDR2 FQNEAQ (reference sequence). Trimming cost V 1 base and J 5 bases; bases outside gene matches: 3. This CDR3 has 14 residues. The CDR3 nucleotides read TGTGCCAGCAGCTTAGGACAGGGGTGGGAGACCCAGTACTTC. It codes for CASSLGQGWETQYF.

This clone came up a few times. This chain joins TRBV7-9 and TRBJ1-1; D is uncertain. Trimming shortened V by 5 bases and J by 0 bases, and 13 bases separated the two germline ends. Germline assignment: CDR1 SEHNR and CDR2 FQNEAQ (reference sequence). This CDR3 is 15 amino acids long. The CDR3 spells CASSPGLSVNTEAFF. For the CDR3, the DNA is TGTGCCAGCAGCCCCGGACTTAGCGTGAACACTGAAGCTTTCTTT.

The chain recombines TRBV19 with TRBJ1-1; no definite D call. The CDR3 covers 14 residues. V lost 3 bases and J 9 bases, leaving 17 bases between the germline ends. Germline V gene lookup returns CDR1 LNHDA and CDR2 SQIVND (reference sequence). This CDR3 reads CASSIISRNNQAFF. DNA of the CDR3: TGTGCCAGTAGTATTATTAGCAGAAATAATCAAGCTTTCTTT.

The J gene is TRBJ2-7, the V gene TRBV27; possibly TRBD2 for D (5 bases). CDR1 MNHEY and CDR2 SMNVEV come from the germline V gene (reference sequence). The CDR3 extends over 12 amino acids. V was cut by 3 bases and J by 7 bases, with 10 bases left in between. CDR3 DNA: TGTGCCAGCAGTTTTAAAGCGGATGAGCAGTACTTC. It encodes CASSFKADEQYF.

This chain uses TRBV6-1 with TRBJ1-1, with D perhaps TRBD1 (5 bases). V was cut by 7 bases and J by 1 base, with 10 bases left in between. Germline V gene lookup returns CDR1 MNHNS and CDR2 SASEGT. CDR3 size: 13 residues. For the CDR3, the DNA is TGTGCCAGCAAATCCAGGGAGAACACTGAAGCTTTCTTT. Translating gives CASKSRENTEAFF.

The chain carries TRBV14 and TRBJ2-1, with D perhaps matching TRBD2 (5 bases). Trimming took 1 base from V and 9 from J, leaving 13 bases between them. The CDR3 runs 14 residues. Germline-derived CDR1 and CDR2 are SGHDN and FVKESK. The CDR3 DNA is TGTGCCAGCAGCCAAGTTTCAACTAGTCGTGAGCAGTTCTTC. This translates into CASSQVSTSREQFF.

In DNA, the CDR3 is TGTGCCAGCAGCTTAGGTCTACGGGGGAGCAATGAGCAGTTCTTC. This encodes CASSLGLRGSNEQFF. V and J are TRBV7-2 and TRBJ2-1; D is perhaps TRBD2 (6 bases). Germline V lookup: CDR1 SGHTA, CDR2 FQGNSA. The CDR3 consists of 15 residues. V lost 1 base to trimming and J lost 6 bases, with 13 bases between them.

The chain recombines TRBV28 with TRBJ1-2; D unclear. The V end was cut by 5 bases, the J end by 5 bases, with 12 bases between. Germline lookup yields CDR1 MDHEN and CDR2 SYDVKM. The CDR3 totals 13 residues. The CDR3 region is CASSPPKRYGYTF. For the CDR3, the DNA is TGTGCCAGCAGTCCCCCCAAACGGTATGGCTACACCTTC.

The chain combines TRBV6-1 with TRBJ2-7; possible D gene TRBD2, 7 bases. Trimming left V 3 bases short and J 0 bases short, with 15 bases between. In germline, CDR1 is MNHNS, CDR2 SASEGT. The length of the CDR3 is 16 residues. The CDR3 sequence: CASSEGGPGDSYEQYF. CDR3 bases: TGTGCCAGCAGTGAGGGAGGGCCAGGGGACTCCTACGAGCAGTACTTC.

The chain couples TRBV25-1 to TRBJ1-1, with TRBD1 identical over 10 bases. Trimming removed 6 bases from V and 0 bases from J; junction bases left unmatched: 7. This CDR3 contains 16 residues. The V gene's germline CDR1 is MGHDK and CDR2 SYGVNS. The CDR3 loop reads CASSRDRGGVNTEAFF. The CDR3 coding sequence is TGTGCCAGCAGCCGGGACAGGGGAGGAGTGAACACTGAAGCTTTCTTT.

DNA for the CDR3: TGTGCCAGCAGTTCTATAGGTCGCAATCAGCCCCAGCATTTT. Translating it yields CASSSIGRNQPQHF. The genes are TRBV27 and TRBJ1-5, with no clear D. This CDR3 region has 14 residues. Between the trimmed V and J ends, which lost 4 bases and 2 bases, there was a span of 9 bases. CDR1 is MNHEY, CDR2 SMNVEV, per germline (reference sequence).

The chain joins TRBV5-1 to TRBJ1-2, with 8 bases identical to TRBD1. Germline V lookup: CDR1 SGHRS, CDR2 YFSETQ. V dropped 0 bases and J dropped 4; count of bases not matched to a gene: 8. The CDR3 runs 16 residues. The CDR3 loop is CASSLAGQGTTYGYTF. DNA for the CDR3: TGCGCCAGCAGCTTGGCAGGACAGGGAACAACCTATGGCTACACCTTC.

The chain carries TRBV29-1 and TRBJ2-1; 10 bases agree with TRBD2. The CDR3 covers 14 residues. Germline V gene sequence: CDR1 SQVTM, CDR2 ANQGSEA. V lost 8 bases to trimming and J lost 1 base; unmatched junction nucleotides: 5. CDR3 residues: CSSGTSDSYNEQFF. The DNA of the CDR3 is TGCAGCTCGGGGACTAGCGATTCCTACAATGAGCAGTTCTTC.

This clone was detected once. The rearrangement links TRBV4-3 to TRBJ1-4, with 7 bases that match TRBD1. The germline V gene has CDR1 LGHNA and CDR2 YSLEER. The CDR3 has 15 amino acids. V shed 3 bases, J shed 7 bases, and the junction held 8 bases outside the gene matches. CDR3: CASSHRQGVSEKLFF. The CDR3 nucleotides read TGCGCCAGCAGCCACCGACAGGGTGTCAGTGAAAAACTGTTTTTT.